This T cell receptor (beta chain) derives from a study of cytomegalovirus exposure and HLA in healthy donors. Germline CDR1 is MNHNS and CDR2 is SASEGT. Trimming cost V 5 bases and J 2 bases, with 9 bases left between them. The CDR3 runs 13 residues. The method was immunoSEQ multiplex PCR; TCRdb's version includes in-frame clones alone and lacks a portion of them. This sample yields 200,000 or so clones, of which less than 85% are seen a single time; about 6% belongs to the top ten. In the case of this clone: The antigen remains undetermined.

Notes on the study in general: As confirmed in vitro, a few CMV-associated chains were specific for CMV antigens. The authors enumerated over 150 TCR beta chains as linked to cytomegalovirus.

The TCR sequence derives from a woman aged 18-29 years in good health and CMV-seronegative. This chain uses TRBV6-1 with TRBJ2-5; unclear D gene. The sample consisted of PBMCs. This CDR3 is CASSRSRQETQYF. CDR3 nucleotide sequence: TGTGCCAGCAGTCGTTCCCGACAAGAGACCCAGTACTTC.